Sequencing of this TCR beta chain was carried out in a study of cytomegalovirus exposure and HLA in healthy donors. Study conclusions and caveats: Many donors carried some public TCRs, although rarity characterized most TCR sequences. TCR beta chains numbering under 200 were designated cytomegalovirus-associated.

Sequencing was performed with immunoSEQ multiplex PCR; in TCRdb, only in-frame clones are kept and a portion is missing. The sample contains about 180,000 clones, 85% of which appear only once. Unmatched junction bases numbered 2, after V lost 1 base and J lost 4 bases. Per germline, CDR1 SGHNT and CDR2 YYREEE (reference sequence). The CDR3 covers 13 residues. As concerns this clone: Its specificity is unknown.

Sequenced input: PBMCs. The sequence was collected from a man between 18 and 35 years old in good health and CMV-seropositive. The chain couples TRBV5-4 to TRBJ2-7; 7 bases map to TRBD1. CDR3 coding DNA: TGTGCCAGCAGCTTGACAGGGGAGTACGAGCAGTACTTC. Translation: CASSLTGEYEQYF. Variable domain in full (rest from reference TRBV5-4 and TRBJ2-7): ETGVTQSPTHLIKTRGQQVTLRCSSQSGHNTVSWYQQALGQGPQFIFQYYREEENGRGNFPPRFSGLQFPNYSSELNVNALELDDSALYLCASSLTGEYEQYFGPGTRLTVT.